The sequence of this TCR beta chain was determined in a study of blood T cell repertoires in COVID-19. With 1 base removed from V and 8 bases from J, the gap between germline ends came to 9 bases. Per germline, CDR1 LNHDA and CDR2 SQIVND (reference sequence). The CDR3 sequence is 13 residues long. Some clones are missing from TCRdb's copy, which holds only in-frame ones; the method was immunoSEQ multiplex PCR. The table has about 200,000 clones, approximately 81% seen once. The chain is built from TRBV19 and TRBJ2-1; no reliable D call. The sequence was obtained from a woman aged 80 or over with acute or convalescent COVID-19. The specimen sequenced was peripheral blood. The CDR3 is CASSIVQSDEQFF. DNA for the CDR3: TGTGCCAGTAGTATAGTCCAATCGGATGAGCAGTTCTTC.